A single T cell receptor (beta chain) is shown here with its context. None of the patients had undergone any treatment ahead of thyroid surgery. The data originate from a study of metastatic and nonmetastatic thyroid tumors. Germline values: CDR1 MNHEY, CDR2 SVGEGT. Trimming stripped 6 bases from V and 0 bases from J, with 21 bases between. CDR3 size: 19 residues. TCRdb reassembled clones from the PCR reads with MiXCR. The profile covers approximately 24,000 clones, with roughly 19% appearing a single time and roughly 24% taken by the ten largest. What was sequenced was blood. The receptor was isolated from a male donor with papillary thyroid cancer or a benign thyroid nodule (not recorded which). Some clones in this sample may be carry-over from other donors' samples. The chain couples TRBV6-2 or TRBV6-3 to TRBJ1-6, with a tentative D call TRBD1 (5 bases). The CDR3 here is CASRGATEYDFSYNSPLHF. DNA of the CDR3: TGTGCCAGCAGAGGGGCGACAGAGTATGATTTCTCCTATAATTCACCCCTCCACTTT.